This T cell receptor (beta chain) was captured in a study of blood T cell repertoires in COVID-19. Profiling relied on immunoSEQ multiplex PCR, and the TCRdb table lists in-frame clones only, not all of them. The data show more than 350,000 clones, about 88% seen once. With V trimmed by 10 bases and J by 4 bases, 7 bases remained unmatched. This CDR3 has 12 residues. Germline V gene data show CDR1 as SNHLY and CDR2 as FYNNEI. Participant ages covered about 18 to 89 years across 25 or so US areas. Cohort assignment relied on participant-reported clinical history. Sequences were obtained from PBMCs or T cells enriched from blood (not recorded which). This TCR derives from a woman aged 18-29 years who had been exposed to COVID-19. The chain has TRBV2 and TRBJ2-7; 7 positions match TRBD1. The CDR3 reads CATGGKWYEQYF. The CDR3 DNA sequence: TGTGCCACAGGGGGAAAGTGGTACGAGCAGTACTTC.